A single sample gave rise to the 16 T cell receptor beta chains below, sequenced in a study of technical replicates of blood from a few donors (dated by TCRdb to between 2016 and 2019). The library was generated by the immunoSEQ multiplex PCR assay. The source is immuneACCESS, and TCRdb retained only in-frame sequences with V and J called. Part of the clones is not carried over; for the studies checked, unresolved V genes explain less than half of this, and the remainder is unexplained. For this sample the table gives 65,000 to 85,000 clones, of which about 93% were detected only once. The top ten clones comprise approximately 0.4% of the sample. Material for sequencing was T cells isolated from PBMCs. The origin of the receptors is a human donor in good health.

This chain links TRBV27 with TRBJ2-3; TRBD1 agrees at 7 bases. The CDR3 consists of 14 residues. V lost 10 bases to trimming and J lost 4 bases; unmatched junction nucleotides: 11. Germline values: CDR1 MNHEY, CDR2 SMNVEV (reference sequence). For the CDR3, the DNA is TGTGCCACCTCTGGAGGACAGGTACCAGATACGCAGTATTTT. Translation gives CATSGGQVPDTQYF.

Here the CDR3 DNA reads TGTGCAAGTCGCTCTAGACAGGGCCTCAGGTACGAGCAGTACTTC. Translation: CASRSRQGLRYEQYF. V usage is TRBV12-2 and J usage is TRBJ2-7; the D segment call TRBD1 is taken from the table without a DNA check. TRBV12-2 corresponds to a pseudogene. The CDR3 loop spans 15 amino acids.

This clone appeared once. J is TRBJ1-5 and V is TRBV2; a possible D gene is TRBD1 (6 bases). Trimming stripped 4 bases from V and 1 base from J, with 11 bases between. The germline V gene has CDR1 SNHLY and CDR2 FYNNEI. The CDR3 covers 15 residues. The CDR3 loop reads CASSGTGTSNQPQHF. The CDR3 nucleotides read TGTGCCAGCAGTGGTACCGGGACAAGCAATCAGCCCCAGCATTTT.

The J gene is TRBJ2-7, the V gene TRBV7-9; 11 nucleotides match TRBD2. V was pared by 5 bases and J by 4 bases, with 16 bases of the junction left unmatched. Germline lookup yields CDR1 SEHNR and CDR2 FQNEAQ (reference sequence). The CDR3 consists of 18 residues. The CDR3 DNA is TGTGCCAGCAGCCCTGATTATGCCATAGCGGGAGGGTTATACGAGCAGTACTTC. This sequence encodes CASSPDYAIAGGLYEQYF.

This sequence joins TRBV5-1 and TRBJ1-1; possible D gene TRBD1, 5 bases. V was cut by 0 bases and J by 5 bases, with 14 bases left in between. Looked up from germline, CDR1 is SGHRS and CDR2 is YFSETQ. The CDR3 runs 15 residues. CDR3 in DNA: TGCGCCAGCAGCTTGGTTTTCGGGGGGGGGACTGAAGCTTTCTTT. It is translated as CASSLVFGGGTEAFF. Together with reference TRBV5-1 and TRBJ1-1, the CDR3 gives the full variable domain: KAGVTQTPRYLIKTRGQQVTLSCSPISGHRSVSWYQQTPGQGLQFLFEYFSETQRNKGNFPGRFSGRQFSNSRSEMNVSTLELGDSALYLCASSLVFGGGTEAFFGQGTRLTVV.

This chain uses TRBV7-3 with TRBJ2-3, with 7 positions matching TRBD2. V lost 6 bases, J lost 3 bases, and 9 bases stayed unmatched. Germline assignment: CDR1 SGHTA and CDR2 FQGTGA. CDR3 length equals 15 residues. CDR3 sequence: CASSPSGPRTDTQYF. The CDR3 DNA follows: TGTGCCAGCAGTCCTAGCGGACCCCGTACAGATACGCAGTATTTT.

For the CDR3, the DNA is TGCGCCAGCAGCCAAGAGCGGCCCACTGAAGCTTTCTTT. This translates into CASSQERPTEAFF. This chain uses TRBV4-1 with TRBJ1-1; D call uncertain. V was pared by 0 bases and J by 4 bases, with 6 bases between. This CDR3 comprises 13 residues. Germline CDR1 MGHRA, CDR2 YSYEKL.

The chain is built from TRBV6-6 and TRBJ1-1; 11 nucleotides align to TRBD1. The CDR3 contains 15 residues. J was trimmed by 5 bases and V by 0 bases; bases with no gene match: 2. Germline V CDR1 and CDR2: MNHNY, SVGAGI (reference sequence). Here the CDR3 reads CASSYSGQGETEAFF. CDR3 in DNA: TGTGCCAGCAGTTACTCGGGACAGGGGGAAACTGAAGCTTTCTTT.

This clone is a singleton in its sample. CDR3 in DNA: TGTGCCAGCAGCCCGGGACTGGCGAACACCGGGGAGCTGTTTTTT. Protein: CASSPGLANTGELFF. V and J are TRBV6-5 and TRBJ2-2, with D maybe TRBD2 (6 bases). CDR3 length equals 15 residues. CDR1 is MNHEY and CDR2 is SVGAGI in the germline V gene. The ends were cut back, 6 bases at V and 0 bases at J, with 11 bases in the middle.

The rearrangement uses TRBV30 and TRBJ1-1, with TRBD1 as a possible D gene (6 bases). V was shortened by 0 bases and J by 1 base, with 9 bases between the two germline ends. The CDR3 runs 14 residues. CDR1 GTSNPN and CDR2 SVGIG come from the germline V gene (reference sequence). The CDR3 nucleotides read TGTGCCTGGAGTGTCACAGGGCCGAACACTGAAGCTTTCTTT. This gives the protein CAWSVTGPNTEAFF.

This chain uses TRBV27 with TRBJ2-4; TRBD1 might be the D (5 bases). Germline assignment: CDR1 MNHEY and CDR2 SMNVEV (reference sequence). The CDR3 length is 16 residues. V was cut by 3 bases and J by 3 bases, with 15 bases left in between. The CDR3 DNA reads TGTGCCAGCAGTTTGTATCAGGGATATGACAAAAACATTCAGTACTTC. This codes for CASSLYQGYDKNIQYF.

The J gene is TRBJ1-2, the V gene TRBV6-5, with D possibly being TRBD1 (6 bases). The V and J ends lost 2 bases and 0 bases respectively, with 13 bases between them. CDR1 is MNHEY, CDR2 SVGAGI, per germline. The CDR3 has 16 amino acids. The CDR3 nucleotides are TGTGCCAGCAGTTACGGGCAGGGGCGGGCTAACTATGGCTACACCTTC. The encoded protein is CASSYGQGRANYGYTF.

This chain uses TRBV25-1 with TRBJ2-5; TRBD2 matches 8 bases. The CDR3 sequence is 15 residues long. The trim removed 5 bases at V and 5 bases at J, leaving 10 bases unmatched. CDR1 MGHDK and CDR2 SYGVNS come from the germline V gene. Written as DNA, the CDR3 is TGTGCCAGCAGTTTGTCCGGGACTAGTAGGGAGACCCAGTACTTC. It encodes CASSLSGTSRETQYF.

V gene TRBV16 combines with J gene TRBJ1-2, with a tentative D call TRBD1 (5 bases). Trimming shortened V by 2 bases and J by 2 bases, and 6 bases separated the two germline ends. The CDR3 is 13 amino acids. CDR1 and CDR2 (germline): KGHSY, FQNENV. CDR3 sequence reads: CASSQGANYGYTF. The CDR3 DNA sequence: TGTGCCAGCAGCCAAGGGGCGAACTATGGCTACACCTTC.

The V and J genes are TRBV9 and TRBJ2-2; the match to TRBD1 covers 8 bases. The CDR3 is 13 residues long. Looked up from germline, CDR1 is SGDLS and CDR2 is YYNGEE. Trimming took 8 bases from V and 1 from J; bases not matched to a gene: 1. The CDR3 region has the DNA TGTGCCAGTGGGACAGGGAACACCGGGGAGCTGTTTTTT. This sequence encodes CASGTGNTGELFF.

In this sample, this clone turned up once. V usage is TRBV29-1 and J usage is TRBJ1-5; TRBD1 might be the D (5 bases). CDR1 and CDR2 from the germline V gene are SQVTM and ANQGSEA. V lost 5 bases to trimming and J lost 0 bases, with 8 bases between them. CDR3 length equals 13 residues. CDR3 in amino acids: CSVTTDSNQPQHF. In DNA form, the CDR3 reads TGCAGCGTTACGACAGATAGCAATCAGCCCCAGCATTTT. Full variable domain (missing parts from reference TRBV29-1 and TRBJ1-5): SAVISQKPSRDICQRGTSLTIQCQVDSQVTMMFWYRQQPGQSLTLIATANQGSEATYESGFVIDKFPISRPNLTFSTLTVSNMSPEDSSIYLCSVTTDSNQPQHFGDGTRLSIL.